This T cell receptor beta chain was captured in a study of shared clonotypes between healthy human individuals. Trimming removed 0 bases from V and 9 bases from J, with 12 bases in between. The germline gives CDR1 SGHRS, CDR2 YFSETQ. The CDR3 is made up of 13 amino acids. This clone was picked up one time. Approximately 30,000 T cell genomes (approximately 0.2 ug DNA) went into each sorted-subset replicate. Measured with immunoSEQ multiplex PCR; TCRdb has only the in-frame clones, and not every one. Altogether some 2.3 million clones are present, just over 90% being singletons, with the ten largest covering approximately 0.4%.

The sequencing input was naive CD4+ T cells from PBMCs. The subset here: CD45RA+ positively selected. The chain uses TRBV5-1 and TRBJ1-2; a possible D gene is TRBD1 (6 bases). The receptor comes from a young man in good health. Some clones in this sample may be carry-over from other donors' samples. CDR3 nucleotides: TGCGCCAGCAGCTTGGTGACAGGCCCGAGCTACACCTTC. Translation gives CASSLVTGPSYTF.